The rows below give T cell receptor beta chains drawn from one sample of a study of cytomegalovirus exposure and HLA in healthy donors. This table comes from immunoSEQ multiplex PCR, and its TCRdb copy is limited to in-frame clones, with some not included. The data contain approximately 160,000 clones, around 96% of them singletons. Sequencing input: PBMCs. All receptors derive from a woman younger than 35 in good health and CMV-seronegative. CDR3s include the opening cysteine and the closing phenylalanine or tryptophan. The order of the fields is J gene, D gene, clone size, V gene, CDR3 DNA, CDR3 protein. The D gene is left open where the match is weak. Clone size is shown for a subset of rows, as once, few, many or a class of expanded clone.

j_call: TRBJ1-1
d_call: TRBD1
clone_size: once
v_call: TRBV4-1
cdr3_nt: TGCGCCAGCAGCCGCGGACAGGGGGCTGAAACTGAAGCTTTCTTT
cdr3_aa: CASSRGQGAETEAFF

j_call: TRBJ2-3
d_call: .
clone_size: .
v_call: TRBV29-1
cdr3_nt: TGCAGCGTTGAAGGGAGCCCTAAGCGGAGGGCAGATACGCAGTATTTT
cdr3_aa: CSVEGSPKRRADTQYF

j_call: TRBJ2-7
d_call: TRBD2
clone_size: .
v_call: TRBV7-2
cdr3_nt: TGTGCCAGCAGCTTAGTAGCGGGCCCGAGCTCCTACGAGCAGTACTTC
cdr3_aa: CASSLVAGPSSYEQYF

j_call: TRBJ2-3
d_call: TRBD2
clone_size: .
v_call: TRBV6-6
cdr3_nt: TGTGCCAGCAGGGGGACTAGCGGGGGGCGCACAGATACGCAGTATTTT
cdr3_aa: CASRGTSGGRTDTQYF

j_call: TRBJ1-4
d_call: TRBD1
clone_size: .
v_call: TRBV5-8
cdr3_nt: TGTGCCAGCAGCGCGGGACAGTTTAATGAAAAACTGTTTTTT
cdr3_aa: CASSAGQFNEKLFF

j_call: TRBJ2-7
d_call: .
clone_size: once
v_call: TRBV6-5
cdr3_nt: TGTGCCAGCAGTTACTCGCCCAGGGATTACGAGCAGTACTTC
cdr3_aa: CASSYSPRDYEQYF

j_call: TRBJ2-7
d_call: TRBD2
clone_size: .
v_call: TRBV5-4
cdr3_nt: TGTGCCAGCAGCTCTGAAGGACTAGCGGGGGGCCGGTTCTACGAGCAGTACTTC
cdr3_aa: CASSSEGLAGGRFYEQYF

j_call: TRBJ2-5
d_call: .
clone_size: .
v_call: TRBV7-9
cdr3_nt: TGTGCCAGCAGCCTAACAGACAGGACCCGTTTGGGGACCCAGTACTTC
cdr3_aa: CASSLTDRTRLGTQYF

j_call: TRBJ2-1
d_call: TRBD2
clone_size: few
v_call: TRBV5-1
cdr3_nt: TGCGCCAGCAGCTTGGGTCGTAGCGGGGGGGTTAGGAACAATGAGCAGTTCTTC
cdr3_aa: CASSLGRSGGVRNNEQFF

j_call: TRBJ2-5
d_call: .
clone_size: .
v_call: TRBV5-1
cdr3_nt: TGCGCCAGCAGTCCAGGGGCGGGAGTAGAGACCCAGTACTTC
cdr3_aa: CASSPGAGVETQYF

j_call: TRBJ1-2
d_call: .
clone_size: .
v_call: TRBV9
cdr3_nt: TGTGCCAGCAGCGTAGGAGGGAAGAACAGATATGGCTACACCTTC
cdr3_aa: CASSVGGKNRYGYTF

j_call: TRBJ2-7
d_call: TRBD1
clone_size: .
v_call: TRBV2
cdr3_nt: TGTGCCAGCAGGGGGACAGGGAACGGGTACGAGCAGTACTTC
cdr3_aa: CASRGTGNGYEQYF

j_call: TRBJ1-2
d_call: TRBD1
clone_size: .
v_call: TRBV7-2
cdr3_nt: TGTGCCAGCAGCCCAGACAGGTTCAGGGGGGAAGGCTACACCTTC
cdr3_aa: CASSPDRFRGEGYTF

j_call: TRBJ2-7
d_call: TRBD2
clone_size: .
v_call: TRBV18
cdr3_nt: TGTGCCAGCTCACCACCCGGGACTAGCAGGCTCGAGCAGTACTTC
cdr3_aa: CASSPPGTSRLEQYF

j_call: TRBJ2-5
d_call: .
clone_size: .
v_call: TRBV2
cdr3_nt: TGTGCCAGCGTACGGGGGATACAAGAGACCCAGTACTTC
cdr3_aa: CASVRGIQETQYF

j_call: TRBJ1-5
d_call: .
clone_size: .
v_call: TRBV23-1
cdr3_nt: TGCGCCTACCGGCCAGGGCCATTGCAGCCCCAGCATTTT
cdr3_aa: CAYRPGPLQPQHF

j_call: TRBJ2-1
d_call: TRBD2
clone_size: .
v_call: TRBV5-1
cdr3_nt: TGCGCCAGCAGCTATAATAGCGGGACATACAATGAGCAGTTCTTC
cdr3_aa: CASSYNSGTYNEQFF

j_call: TRBJ2-7
d_call: TRBD2
clone_size: .
v_call: TRBV7-8
cdr3_nt: TGTGCCAGCAGCTTGTCCGGGGGGAACTACGAGCAGTACTTC
cdr3_aa: CASSLSGGNYEQYF

j_call: TRBJ2-1
d_call: .
clone_size: once
v_call: TRBV5-1
cdr3_nt: TGCGCCAGCACCCTGGACAGCTACAATGAGCAGTTCTTC
cdr3_aa: CASTLDSYNEQFF

j_call: TRBJ2-7
d_call: TRBD1
clone_size: .
v_call: TRBV4-1
cdr3_nt: TGCGCCAGCAGCCAAGTAATTGGGACAGGATCCTACGAGCAGTACTTC
cdr3_aa: CASSQVIGTGSYEQYF

j_call: TRBJ1-1
d_call: .
clone_size: .
v_call: TRBV30
cdr3_nt: TGTGCCTGGAGAAAGGGGGGGGGCCCGAACACTGAAGCTTTCTTT
cdr3_aa: CAWRKGGGPNTEAFF

j_call: TRBJ1-6
d_call: .
clone_size: .
v_call: TRBV5-4
cdr3_nt: TGTGCCAGCAGCACGGGGGGTAATTCACCCCTCCACTTT
cdr3_aa: CASSTGGNSPLHF

j_call: TRBJ2-5
d_call: TRBD1
clone_size: .
v_call: TRBV15
cdr3_nt: TGTGCCACCAGCAGGAGGGACAGGGACCAAGAGACCCAGTACTTC
cdr3_aa: CATSRRDRDQETQYF

j_call: TRBJ2-3
d_call: .
clone_size: .
v_call: TRBV2
cdr3_nt: TGTGCCAGCAGTGAAAGCTCGGGAGCGGCGGATACGCAGTATTTT
cdr3_aa: CASSESSGAADTQYF

j_call: TRBJ1-2
d_call: .
clone_size: once
v_call: TRBV5-1
cdr3_nt: TGCGCCAGCAGCTTGGTTACAGGGCAAGGCTACACCTTC
cdr3_aa: CASSLVTGQGYTF

j_call: TRBJ2-1
d_call: .
clone_size: once
v_call: TRBV5-1
cdr3_nt: TGCGCCAGCAGCTTTCAGGGCAATGAGCAGTTCTTC
cdr3_aa: CASSFQGNEQFF

j_call: TRBJ1-2
d_call: TRBD1
clone_size: .
v_call: TRBV2
cdr3_nt: TGTGCCAGCAGTGAGGACCGGGACAGTAGTTACTACACCTTC
cdr3_aa: CASSEDRDSSYYTF

j_call: TRBJ2-5
d_call: .
clone_size: .
v_call: TRBV11-3
cdr3_nt: TGTGCCAGCAGCTCCGTCACGGGAGCGGAAGAGACCCAGTACTTC
cdr3_aa: CASSSVTGAEETQYF

j_call: TRBJ2-7
d_call: .
clone_size: .
v_call: TRBV19
cdr3_nt: TGTGCCAGTAGTATAGGTCCAGGCTACGAGCAGTACTTC
cdr3_aa: CASSIGPGYEQYF

j_call: TRBJ2-7
d_call: TRBD2
clone_size: .
v_call: TRBV4-2
cdr3_nt: TGTGCCAGCAGCCAAGATCCGTTCGGGACTAGCGGGTTTTACGAGCAGTACTTC
cdr3_aa: CASSQDPFGTSGFYEQYF

j_call: TRBJ2-1
d_call: .
clone_size: .
v_call: TRBV11-3
cdr3_nt: TGTGCCAGCAGCTCCCGACTCTACAATGAGCAGTTCTTC
cdr3_aa: CASSSRLYNEQFF

j_call: TRBJ1-2
d_call: TRBD1
clone_size: few
v_call: TRBV6-1
cdr3_nt: TGTGCCAGCAGGGGGGACAGGGCCCTTGGCTACACCTTC
cdr3_aa: CASRGDRALGYTF

j_call: TRBJ1-1
d_call: TRBD1
clone_size: .
v_call: TRBV15
cdr3_nt: TGTGCCACCAGCAGGGACAGGGGGGAAGAGAGTGAAGCTTTCTTT
cdr3_aa: CATSRDRGEESEAFF

j_call: TRBJ2-4
d_call: .
clone_size: .
v_call: TRBV6-6
cdr3_nt: TGTGCCAGCAGCCCAGGGGAATTAGCCAAAAACATTCAGTACTTC
cdr3_aa: CASSPGELAKNIQYF

j_call: TRBJ1-1
d_call: TRBD1
clone_size: once
v_call: TRBV30
cdr3_nt: TGTGCCTGGAACACCGGACAGGGTCCTGAAGCTTTCTTT
cdr3_aa: CAWNTGQGPEAFF

j_call: TRBJ1-2
d_call: .
clone_size: .
v_call: TRBV7-9
cdr3_nt: TGTGCCAGCAGCTCGACAACGGTTTATGGCTACACCTTC
cdr3_aa: CASSSTTVYGYTF

j_call: TRBJ1-1
d_call: TRBD1
clone_size: .
v_call: TRBV18
cdr3_nt: TGTGCCAGCTCGCCCGACAGGGTATTAGCTGAAGCTTTCTTT
cdr3_aa: CASSPDRVLAEAFF

j_call: TRBJ2-3
d_call: TRBD2
clone_size: .
v_call: TRBV7-6
cdr3_nt: TGTGCCAGCAGCTCCGGGGGGAGGGTTCGAACGCAGTATTTT
cdr3_aa: CASSSGGRVRTQYF

j_call: TRBJ1-5
d_call: .
clone_size: .
v_call: TRBV27
cdr3_nt: TGTGCCAGCAGTTTACCAGGGCACAATCAGCCCCAGCATTTT
cdr3_aa: CASSLPGHNQPQHF

j_call: TRBJ1-1
d_call: .
clone_size: .
v_call: TRBV4-1
cdr3_nt: TGCGCCAGCACCCCCTTCGGGAACACTGAAGCTTTCTTT
cdr3_aa: CASTPFGNTEAFF

j_call: TRBJ1-2
d_call: TRBD1
clone_size: .
v_call: TRBV7-3
cdr3_nt: TGTGCCAGCAGCCCAGGGGGATCGGCTAACTATGGCTACACCTTC
cdr3_aa: CASSPGGSANYGYTF

j_call: TRBJ2-5
d_call: .
clone_size: .
v_call: TRBV7-2
cdr3_nt: TGTGCCAGCAGCTTAGTAGAAATAGAGACCCAGTACTTC
cdr3_aa: CASSLVEIETQYF

j_call: TRBJ1-5
d_call: .
clone_size: .
v_call: TRBV18
cdr3_nt: TGTGCCAGCTCACCACTCTTAGATCAGCCCCAGCATTTT
cdr3_aa: CASSPLLDQPQHF

j_call: TRBJ1-6
d_call: TRBD1
clone_size: .
v_call: TRBV7-8
cdr3_nt: TGTGCCAGCAGCCCCTCGAAGAGGACAGGGGGGTCCTATAATTCACCCCTCCACTTT
cdr3_aa: CASSPSKRTGGSYNSPLHF

j_call: TRBJ1-1
d_call: TRBD1
clone_size: .
v_call: TRBV7-9
cdr3_nt: TGTGCCAGCAGGGGGGACAGTAGAAACACTGAAGCTTTCTTT
cdr3_aa: CASRGDSRNTEAFF

j_call: TRBJ1-5
d_call: .
clone_size: .
v_call: TRBV15
cdr3_nt: TGTGCCACCAGCAGCCCTTGGGGGCTCGGCAATCAGCCCCAGCATTTT
cdr3_aa: CATSSPWGLGNQPQHF

j_call: TRBJ2-3
d_call: .
clone_size: .
v_call: TRBV27
cdr3_nt: TGTGCCAGCAGCAACACAGATACGCAGTATTTT
cdr3_aa: CASSNTDTQYF

j_call: TRBJ1-5
d_call: TRBD1
clone_size: .
v_call: TRBV19
cdr3_nt: TGTGCCAGTAGTATAGCCCCGGGACAGGGGGCAAATCAGCCCCAGCATTTT
cdr3_aa: CASSIAPGQGANQPQHF

j_call: TRBJ2-3
d_call: TRBD2
clone_size: .
v_call: TRBV6-6
cdr3_nt: TGTGCCAGCAGTTACGCGGGACTAGCGGGGGCAGATACGCAGTATTTT
cdr3_aa: CASSYAGLAGADTQYF

j_call: TRBJ2-3
d_call: .
clone_size: .
v_call: TRBV27
cdr3_nt: TGTGCCAGCAGTTTCACCCCTGGCAGGGTCACAGATACGCAGTATTTT
cdr3_aa: CASSFTPGRVTDTQYF

j_call: TRBJ1-6
d_call: .
clone_size: few
v_call: TRBV27
cdr3_nt: TGTGCCAGCAGTCACCAGCGTGTCATAAATTCACCCCTCCACTTT
cdr3_aa: CASSHQRVINSPLHF

j_call: TRBJ2-1
d_call: .
clone_size: .
v_call: TRBV9
cdr3_nt: TGTGCCAGCAGCCCGAGCGAGGCGGGCTTTTACAATGAGCAGTTCTTC
cdr3_aa: CASSPSEAGFYNEQFF

j_call: TRBJ2-2
d_call: TRBD2
clone_size: .
v_call: TRBV4-2
cdr3_nt: TGTGCCAGCAGCCAAGATCTGCGGGGGGGCGTCTTCGCGAACACCGGGGAGCTGTTTTTT
cdr3_aa: CASSQDLRGGVFANTGELFF

j_call: TRBJ2-1
d_call: TRBD1
clone_size: .
v_call: TRBV29-1
cdr3_nt: TGCAGCGTTTATGGGACAGGGAATGAGCAGTTCTTC
cdr3_aa: CSVYGTGNEQFF

j_call: TRBJ2-5
d_call: .
clone_size: .
v_call: TRBV27
cdr3_nt: TGTGCCAGCAGTTTATCGGCAGGGTCAGAGACCCAGTACTTC
cdr3_aa: CASSLSAGSETQYF